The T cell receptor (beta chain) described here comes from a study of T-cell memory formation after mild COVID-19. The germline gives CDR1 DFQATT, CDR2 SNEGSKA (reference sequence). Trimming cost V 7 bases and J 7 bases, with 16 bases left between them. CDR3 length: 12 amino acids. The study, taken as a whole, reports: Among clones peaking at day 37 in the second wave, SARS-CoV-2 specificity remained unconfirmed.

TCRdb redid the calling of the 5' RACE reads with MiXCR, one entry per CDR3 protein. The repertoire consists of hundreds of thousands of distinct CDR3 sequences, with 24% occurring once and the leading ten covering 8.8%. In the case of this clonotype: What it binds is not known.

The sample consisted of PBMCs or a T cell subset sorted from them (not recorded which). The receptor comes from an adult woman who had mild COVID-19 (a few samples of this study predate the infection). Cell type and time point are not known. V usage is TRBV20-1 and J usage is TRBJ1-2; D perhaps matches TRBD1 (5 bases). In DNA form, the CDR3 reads TGCAGTGGAACAACTTCAGGGACTGGCTACACCTTC. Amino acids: CSGTTSGTGYTF.